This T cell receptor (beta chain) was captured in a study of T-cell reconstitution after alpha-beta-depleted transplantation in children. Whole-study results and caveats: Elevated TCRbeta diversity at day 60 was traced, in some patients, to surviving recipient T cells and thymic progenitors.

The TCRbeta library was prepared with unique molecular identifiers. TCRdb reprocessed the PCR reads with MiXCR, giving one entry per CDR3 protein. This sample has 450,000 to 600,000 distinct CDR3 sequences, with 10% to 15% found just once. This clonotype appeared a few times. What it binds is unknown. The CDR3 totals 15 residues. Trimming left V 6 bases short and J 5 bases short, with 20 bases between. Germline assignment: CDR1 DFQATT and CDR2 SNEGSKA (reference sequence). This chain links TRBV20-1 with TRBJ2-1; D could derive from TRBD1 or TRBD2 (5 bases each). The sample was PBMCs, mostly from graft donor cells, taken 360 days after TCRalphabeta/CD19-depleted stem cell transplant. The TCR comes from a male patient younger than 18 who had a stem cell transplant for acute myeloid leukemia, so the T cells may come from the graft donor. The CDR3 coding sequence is TGCAGTGCACCCATGAGGGGCCAGTGGGACAATGAGCAGTTCTTC. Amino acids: CSAPMRGQWDNEQFF.